The sequence of this T cell receptor beta chain was determined in a study of T cells after yellow fever vaccination. Findings and caveats of the study: The presence of abundant clonotypes contaminating from the bulk population was possible in FACS-sorted repertoires. The booster saw the reappearance of most primary-vaccination clones (around 95% CD4, around 88% CD8).

The ends were cut back, 0 bases at V and 0 bases at J, with 15 bases in the middle. The CDR3 loop spans 17 amino acids. From germline, CDR1 is SGHRS and CDR2 YFSETQ. This clonotype was recorded at least ten times. Antigen unknown. TCRdb reanalysed the 5' RACE reads using MiXCR and keeps one entry per CDR3 protein. Of over 150,000 distinct CDR3 sequences in the sample, roughly 6.4% were seen once. This specimen was CD4+ T cells sorted from PBMCs, taken on the day of the first yellow fever vaccination. The rearrangement uses TRBV5-1 and TRBJ1-2, with D possibly TRBD1 on 5 matching bases. The sequence came from a man younger than 30 who received the YFV17D yellow fever vaccine. The CDR3 loop is CASSLGFLPRANYGYTF. CDR3 nucleotide sequence: TGCGCCAGCAGCTTGGGGTTCCTCCCCAGGGCTAACTATGGCTACACCTTC.